This T cell receptor (beta chain) stems from a study of shared clonotypes between healthy human individuals. Study-wide findings and caveats: Among donors, clonotype sharing was expected to be affected by sequencing depth.

Nashville, Tennessee was home to all donors, each a Caucasian adult. On this clone itself: Its specificity is not known.

Germline V gene sequence: CDR1 LNHDA, CDR2 SQIVND (reference sequence). This CDR3 has 15 amino acids. V lost 7 bases and J lost 0; bases outside the gene matches: 2. Measured with immunoSEQ multiplex PCR; TCRdb has only the in-frame clones, and not every one. The data show about 2.4 million clones, just over 90% seen once. Sequenced sample: naive CD4+ T cells sorted from blood. Subset in this sample: CD45RA+ positively selected. This clonotype was obtained from a man younger than 35 in good health. This sequence joins TRBV19 and TRBJ2-1; 11 bases match TRBD2. CDR3 sequence (DNA): TGTGCCAGTAAAACTAGCGGGAGCTCCTACAATGAGCAGTTCTTC. Its protein product is CASKTSGSSYNEQFF. The variable domain in full, with the rest retrieved from reference TRBV19 and TRBJ2-1, is DGGITQSPKYLFRKEGQNVTLSCEQNLNHDAMYWYRQDPGQGLRLIYYSQIVNDFQKGDIAEGYSVSREKKESFPLTVTSAQKNPTAFYLCASKTSGSSYNEQFFGPGTRLTVL.